A selection of T cell receptor beta chains follows, all from one sample in a study of T cell responses to AZD1222 COVID-19 vaccine. The protocol was immunoSEQ multiplex PCR, while the TCRdb copy is restricted to in-frame clones and leaves out a portion. Found here are about 120,000 clones, 88% of them singletons; the top ten hold 4.5% to 6%. The specimen was peripheral blood, collected on day 0 of AZD1222 vaccination. These receptors were obtained from an adult in good health. Both conserved end residues are trimmed from each CDR3. Fields, in order: V gene, CDR3 protein.

v_call: TRBV21-1
cdr3_aa: ATEGGTYQETQY

v_call: TRBV15
cdr3_aa: ATSGGRLYQETQY

v_call: TRBV19
cdr3_aa: ASSGQGGNQPQH

v_call: TRBV3-1/TRBV3-2
cdr3_aa: ASSQERSGAGYNSPLH

v_call: TRBV11-2
cdr3_aa: ASSLDRTLSSYEQY

v_call: TRBV2
cdr3_aa: ATGPQESYEQY

v_call: TRBV5-1
cdr3_aa: ASSLRGPYNEQF

v_call: TRBV3-1/TRBV3-2
cdr3_aa: ASSHRLAGYTDTQY

v_call: TRBV13
cdr3_aa: ASSSRGNQPQH

v_call: TRBV27
cdr3_aa: ASRLRTGGIGGANVLT

v_call: TRBV5-4
cdr3_aa: ASSLNTPPDTQY

v_call: TRBV5-1
cdr3_aa: ASMDGQLYNSPLH

v_call: TRBV5-1
cdr3_aa: ASSWDSLGNTIY

v_call: TRBV5-1
cdr3_aa: ASSLDVGMNTEAF

v_call: TRBV10-2
cdr3_aa: ASSEQGASAQH

v_call: TRBV5-1
cdr3_aa: ASSLGSSGFGEQF

v_call: TRBV10-3
cdr3_aa: AINPGTVQETQY

v_call: TRBV11-2
cdr3_aa: ASSLGLLGSTDTQY

v_call: TRBV29-1
cdr3_aa: SVSTGDFADTQY

v_call: TRBV28
cdr3_aa: ASEPGSNYGYT

v_call: TRBV7-9
cdr3_aa: ASSPGQGTYEQY

v_call: TRBV3-1/TRBV3-2
cdr3_aa: ASSQDGTGDGYT